One sample yielded the 28 T cell receptor beta chains listed below, sequenced in a study of cytomegalovirus exposure and HLA in healthy donors. TCRdb keeps only in-frame clones here, not all; method: immunoSEQ multiplex PCR. The repertoire has roughly 180,000 clones, 86% of them found once; the top ten carry around 7.2%. Sequences were obtained from PBMCs. The source of these receptors is a man between 25 and 39 years old in good health and CMV-seropositive.

The genes are TRBV4-2 and TRBJ1-3; perhaps TRBD1 as D (5 bases). The CDR3 has 16 residues. V was trimmed by 0 bases and J by 0 bases, leaving 9 bases between them. Germline values: CDR1 LGHNA, CDR2 YNFKEQ. CDR3 DNA sequence: TGTGCCAGCAGCCAAGAACGGGGGGGCTCTGGAAACACCATATATTTT. This encodes CASSQERGGSGNTIYF.

The chain combines TRBV27 with TRBJ2-7; D assignment may be TRBD1 or TRBD2 (5 bases each). This CDR3 has 15 residues. Per germline, CDR1 MNHEY and CDR2 SMNVEV (reference sequence). With 3 bases removed from V and 4 bases from J, the gap between germline ends came to 16 bases. The CDR3 spells CASSFSVRGDYEQYF. CDR3 nucleotides: TGTGCCAGCAGTTTTAGTGTCAGAGGGGATTACGAGCAGTACTTC.

This chain connects TRBV7-6 to TRBJ1-2; the D gene is possibly TRBD1 (5 bases). From germline, CDR1 is SGHVS and CDR2 FNYEAQ. V was cut by 0 bases and J by 0 bases, with 11 bases left in between. This CDR3 contains 16 residues. CDR3 nucleotides: TGTGCCAGCAGCTTAGCGGGACGGATGTCTAACTATGGCTACACCTTC. It codes for CASSLAGRMSNYGYTF.

V gene TRBV6-5 combines with J gene TRBJ2-2; 7 bases are shared with TRBD2. V trimming: 6 bases; J trimming: 7 bases; junction bases outside the gene matches: 8. Looked up from germline, CDR1 is MNHEY and CDR2 is SVGAGI. The CDR3 spans 14 residues. The CDR3 region has the DNA TGTGCCAGCAGCCTAGGGGCGGGGGTCGGGGAGCTGTTTTTT. It encodes CASSLGAGVGELFF.

The chain combines TRBV28 with TRBJ1-1, with 9 nucleotides matching TRBD1. The germline CDR1 and CDR2 sequences are MDHEN and SYDVKM. This CDR3 is built from 15 residues. J was trimmed by 2 bases and V by 6 bases; bases with no gene match: 7. The CDR3 nucleotides are TGTGCCAGCAGGCGGACAGGGGTCGGAAACACTGAAGCTTTCTTT. Protein product: CASRRTGVGNTEAFF.

The chain carries TRBV6-5 and TRBJ1-5; D is possibly TRBD1 (6 bases). Germline V gives CDR1 MNHEY, CDR2 SVGAGI. The CDR3 sequence is 14 residues long. The V end lost 6 bases, the J end lost 2 bases, and 11 bases lay between the germline ends. The DNA for the CDR3 is TGTGCCAGCAGCCTACAGGGCGGCAATCAGCCCCAGCATTTT. It encodes CASSLQGGNQPQHF.

The chain employs TRBV7-9 and TRBJ2-6; D is uncertain. Germline V CDR1 and CDR2: SEHNR, FQNEAQ (reference sequence). V dropped 0 bases and J dropped 4 bases, with 7 bases sitting between them. The CDR3 extends over 15 amino acids. The CDR3 bases are TGTGCCAGCAGCTTAGCGTTGGCGGGGGCCAACGTCCTGACTTTC. Protein product: CASSLALAGANVLTF.

V and J are TRBV6-5 and TRBJ2-7; D is unclear. With 2 bases removed from V and 6 bases from J, the gap between germline ends came to 11 bases. Germline values: CDR1 MNHEY, CDR2 SVGAGI. CDR3 length: 13 residues. DNA of the CDR3: TGTGCCAGCAGTTACCCTGGTACCGGCGAGCAGTACTTC. This gives the protein CASSYPGTGEQYF.

This clone has just one count. The chain carries TRBV28 and TRBJ1-2; weak D call: TRBD1 (6 bases). Deletions cut 2 bases from V and 6 bases from J, with 19 bases between. Germline CDR1 reads MDHEN; CDR2 reads SYDVKM. CDR3 length equals 16 residues. This CDR3 is CASSLTPRGRNHGYTF. CDR3 DNA: TGTGCCAGCAGTTTAACCCCCAGGGGCAGGAATCATGGCTACACCTTC.

The gene calls are TRBV6-5 and TRBJ1-4; tentatively, D is TRBD1 (5 bases). Germline CDR1 and CDR2: MNHEY and SVGAGI. The CDR3 contains 13 residues. The V end was cut by 8 bases, the J end by 7 bases, with 14 bases between. The CDR3 reads CASSVGAAEKLFF. CDR3 DNA: TGTGCCAGCTCGGTTGGGGCAGCTGAAAAACTGTTTTTT.

The rearrangement links TRBV6-5 to TRBJ1-3, with D uncertain. This CDR3 contains 14 residues. Germline V gives CDR1 MNHEY, CDR2 SVGAGI. Trimming took off 2 bases at V and 4 bases at J, with 9 bases between the two ends. The CDR3 sequence is CASSYATEGNTIYF. CDR3 sequence (DNA): TGTGCCAGCAGTTACGCGACTGAAGGAAACACCATATATTTT.

The chain recombines TRBV2 with TRBJ2-3; 9 bases are a match to TRBD1. After removal of 6 bases from V and 2 bases from J, the junction contained 6 bases not matched to a gene. The CDR3 has 15 amino acids. Germline-derived CDR1 and CDR2 are SNHLY and FYNNEI. CDR3 residues: CASRTGTGTTDTQYF. The CDR3 bases are TGTGCCAGCAGGACCGGGACAGGGACCACAGATACGCAGTATTTT.

This chain uses TRBV10-3 with TRBJ2-3; 10 positions agree with TRBD2. The V and J ends lost 2 bases and 3 bases, in that order; junction bases with no gene match: 2. The CDR3 loop spans 15 amino acids. CDR1 is ENHRY, CDR2 SYGVKD, per germline. CDR3 in amino acids: CAISEGLAETDTQYF. CDR3 nucleotide sequence: TGTGCCATCAGTGAGGGACTAGCGGAAACAGATACGCAGTATTTT.

The chain couples TRBV7-2 to TRBJ1-3; D remains ambiguous. The CDR3 is 15 amino acids. Germline V gene lookup returns CDR1 SGHTA and CDR2 FQGNSA. Deletions cut 3 bases from V and 0 bases from J, with 9 bases between. For the CDR3, the DNA is TGTGCCAGCAGCTTTACCAGCTTCTCTGGAAACACCATATATTTT. It translates to CASSFTSFSGNTIYF.

The J gene is TRBJ1-2, the V gene TRBV5-1; a possible D gene is TRBD1 (5 bases). Germline V gene data show CDR1 as SGHRS and CDR2 as YFSETQ. The CDR3 totals 14 residues. The V and J ends lost 3 bases and 2 bases respectively, with 11 bases between them. CDR3 region: CASSSPGPNYGYTF. The CDR3 coding sequence is TGCGCCAGCAGCTCTCCGGGACCGAACTATGGCTACACCTTC. Full variable domain (remainder filled in from reference TRBV5-1 and TRBJ1-2): KAGVTQTPRYLIKTRGQQVTLSCSPISGHRSVSWYQQTPGQGLQFLFEYFSETQRNKGNFPGRFSGRQFSNSRSEMNVSTLELGDSALYLCASSSPGPNYGYTFGSGTRLTVV.

The J gene is TRBJ2-2, the V gene TRBV15; a possible D gene is TRBD1 (5 bases). Germline V gene sequence: CDR1 LNHNV, CDR2 YYDKDF (reference sequence). V was trimmed by 4 bases and J by 8 bases, leaving 14 bases between them. The length of the CDR3 is 14 residues. The DNA of the CDR3 is TGTGCCACCAGCAAAGGAAGGGGTACGGGGGAGCTGTTTTTT. It codes for CATSKGRGTGELFF. Supplemented by reference TRBV15 and TRBJ2-2, the full variable domain reads DAMVIQNPRYQVTQFGKPVTLSCSQTLNHNVMYWYQQKSSQAPKLLFHYYDKDFNNEADTPDNFQSRRPNTSFCFLDIRSPGLGDTAMYLCATSKGRGTGELFFGEGSRLTVL.

The chain uses TRBV6-1 and TRBJ2-7, with 8 bases lining up with TRBD1. The CDR3 has 14 residues. V trimming: 4 bases; J trimming: 0 bases; junction bases outside the gene matches: 2. Germline V gene data show CDR1 as MNHNS and CDR2 as SASEGT. CDR3 nucleotide sequence: TGTGCCAGCAGTGGGGACAGGTCCTCCTACGAGCAGTACTTC. It is translated as CASSGDRSSYEQYF.

V and J are TRBV15 and TRBJ1-2; 10 bases agree with TRBD1. The J segment lost 5 bases and the V segment lost 4 bases, leaving 16 bases of the junction unmatched. Germline CDR1 LNHNV, CDR2 YYDKDF (reference sequence). CDR3 length: 18 amino acids. In DNA form, the CDR3 reads TGTGCCACCAGCACCCTCTCAGACAGGGGGCTGGTGTATTATGGCTACACCTTC. Encoded protein: CATSTLSDRGLVYYGYTF.

This rearrangement joins TRBV4-3 to TRBJ1-5; tentative D call: TRBD1 (5 bases). Trimming took off 1 base at V and 6 bases at J, with 13 bases between the two ends. This CDR3 spans 15 amino acids. In germline, CDR1 is LGHNA, CDR2 YSLEER. The CDR3 protein is CASSQVAGKSQPQHF. CDR3 DNA: TGCGCCAGCAGCCAAGTAGCAGGGAAGAGTCAGCCCCAGCATTTT.

This clone was picked up a small number of times. The genes are TRBV2 and TRBJ1-6, with D perhaps TRBD1 (5 bases). The CDR3 contains 14 residues. Germline V lookup: CDR1 SNHLY, CDR2 FYNNEI. Deletions cut 6 bases from V and 7 bases from J, with 13 bases between. The CDR3 loop reads CASRGVFGNSPLHF. The CDR3 nucleotides are TGTGCCAGCAGAGGGGTCTTCGGGAATTCACCCCTCCACTTT.

This chain uses TRBV11-2 with TRBJ2-5; D remains ambiguous. With 0 bases removed from V and 2 bases from J, the gap between germline ends came to 7 bases. The CDR3 has 14 residues. CDR1 and CDR2 from the germline V gene are SGHAT and FQNNGV. CDR3 amino acids: CASSLDGYQETQYF. For the CDR3, the DNA is TGTGCCAGCAGCTTAGACGGGTATCAAGAGACCCAGTACTTC.

This clone has a handful of counts. The rearrangement uses TRBV6-5 and TRBJ2-2; 7 positions agree with TRBD1. Germline V gives CDR1 MNHEY, CDR2 SVGAGI. CDR3 length: 13 amino acids. J gave up 7 bases and V 8 bases, and 7 bases lay outside the gene matches. DNA for the CDR3: TGTGCCAGCCGACAGGGTATCAGCGGGGAGCTGTTTTTT. Amino acids: CASRQGISGELFF.

Here the CDR3 reads CASIGTGYNEQFF. The CDR3 DNA sequence: TGTGCCAGCATCGGGACAGGATACAATGAGCAGTTCTTC. The V and J genes are TRBV6-1 and TRBJ2-1, with 8 bases aligning to TRBD1. Germline CDR1 is MNHNS and CDR2 is SASEGT. The CDR3 contains 13 residues. Unmatched junction bases numbered 3, after V lost 7 bases and J lost 4 bases.

The CDR3 spells CASSSSSGPYNEQFF. DNA for the CDR3: TGTGCCAGCAGCTCATCTAGCGGGCCTTACAATGAGCAGTTCTTC. The V call is TRBV7-9, the J call TRBJ2-1; 8 bases match TRBD2. The junction had 6 bases not matched to a gene; V was cut back by 4 bases and J by 4 bases. The CDR3 spans 15 residues. Germline CDR1 and CDR2: SEHNR and FQNEAQ (reference sequence).

The rearrangement joins TRBV7-2 to TRBJ2-7, with D maybe TRBD2 (6 bases). Germline values: CDR1 SGHTA, CDR2 FQGNSA. The CDR3 runs to 15 residues. V lost 1 base and J lost 4, with 14 bases in between. CDR3 DNA: TGTGCCAGCAGCTTAGTAGGTACTAGCCCTTACGAGCAGTACTTC. Residues: CASSLVGTSPYEQYF.

The rearrangement uses TRBV4-1 and TRBJ2-3, with unresolved D. V lost 0 bases and J lost 5, with 3 bases in between. CDR1 and CDR2 (germline): MGHRA, YSYEKL. The CDR3 has 12 residues. The CDR3 nucleotides are TGCGCCAGCAGCCAAGAGCTAGATACGCAGTATTTT. Amino acid sequence: CASSQELDTQYF.

This clone was seen a few times. The chain recombines TRBV30 with TRBJ2-3; tentative D call: TRBD1 (5 bases). Germline values: CDR1 GTSNPN, CDR2 SVGIG (reference sequence). Between the trimmed V and J ends, which lost 4 bases and 2 bases, there was a span of 10 bases. The CDR3 loop spans 13 amino acids. CDR3 in DNA: TGTGCCTGGATGGGGCATTACACAGATACGCAGTATTTT. The encoded protein is CAWMGHYTDTQYF. The full variable domain, with the rest looked up from reference TRBV30 and TRBJ2-3, is SQTIHQWPATLVQPVGSPLSLECTVEGTSNPNLYWYRQAAGRGLQLLFYSVGIGQISSEVPQNLSASRPQDRQFILSSKKLLLSDSGFYLCAWMGHYTDTQYFGPGTRLTVL.

This chain links TRBV5-6 with TRBJ1-2; TRBD1 matches at 7 bases. The CDR3 length is 14 residues. Germline V gene sequence: CDR1 SGHDT, CDR2 YYEEEE. V dropped 1 base and J dropped 3; count of bases not matched to a gene: 3. In DNA form, the CDR3 reads TGTGCCAGCAGCTTGAAAGGGGGCGACTATGGCTACACCTTC. This codes for CASSLKGGDYGYTF.